These 25 T cell receptor beta chains share one sample of origin, sequenced in a study of immune heterogeneity within non-small cell lung tumors. A first 10-cycle multiplex round used 32 V-gene and 13 J-gene primers on TCR beta CDR3. TCRdb called the multiplex PCR reads again in MiXCR, with one record for every CDR3 protein. The sample holds approximately 4,600 distinct CDR3 sequences, less than 45% seen once. Bulk tumor genomic DNA, 600 ng per sample, was used as template. Biopsy collection occurred during surgery, with several far-apart biopsies per primary tumor. Patients with untreated, newly diagnosed non-small cell lung cancer underwent curative surgery. Material: lung tumor tissue. Receptors originate from a woman aged 50 to 65 with non-small cell lung cancer.

The CDR3 spells CSAPETGTSSYNSPLHF. The CDR3 region has the DNA TGCAGTGCCCCAGAGACAGGGACAAGCTCCTATAATTCACCCCTCCACTTT. The chain employs TRBV20-1 and TRBJ1-6, with 7 bases identical to TRBD1. The CDR3 runs to 17 residues. J lost 0 bases, V lost 6 bases, and 11 bases had no gene match. Germline CDR1 is DFQATT and CDR2 is SNEGSKA (reference sequence).

This clonotype is termed medium-sized. V and J are TRBV18 and TRBJ2-7; no firm D call. CDR1 and CDR2 from the germline V gene are KGHSH and LQKENI. V was pared by 6 bases and J by 0 bases, with 6 bases between. The CDR3 sequence is 12 residues long. The CDR3: CASSPGSYEQYF. DNA of the CDR3: TGTGCCAGCTCCCCCGGCTCCTACGAGCAGTACTTC.

This clonotype was detected once. One end of the junction fails to match germline, which may point to a read error. This rearrangement joins TRBV19 to TRBJ2-4; 7 positions agree with TRBD2. CDR1 is LNHDA and CDR2 is SQIVND in the germline V gene (reference sequence). The CDR3 length is 15 residues. CDR3 amino acids: CASSIEGGGLNIKYF. CDR3 bases: TGTGCCAGTAGTATAGAAGGCGGGGGACTAAACATTAAGTACTTC.

The V and J genes are TRBV11-2 and TRBJ2-7; TRBD1 matches 7 bases. V lost 5 bases to trimming and J lost 7 bases; unmatched junction nucleotides: 8. The CDR3 is 13 amino acids. Germline V gene data show CDR1 as SGHAT and CDR2 as FQNNGV. The CDR3 region has the DNA TGTGCCAGCAGCCTGCCGGGACAGAAGGAGCAGTACTTC. It yields the protein CASSLPGQKEQYF.

In this sample, this clonotype turned up many times. The rearrangement uses TRBV7-8 and TRBJ2-3; TRBD1 matches at 9 bases. Looked up from germline, CDR1 is SGHVS and CDR2 is FQNEAQ. Unmatched junction bases numbered 5, after V lost 4 bases and J lost 0 bases. The CDR3 length is 16 residues. As DNA, the CDR3 is TGTGCCAGCAGCTCCGGACAGGGGACTAGCACAGATACGCAGTATTTT. It encodes CASSSGQGTSTDTQYF.

This clonotype is categorized as medium-sized. The chain couples TRBV9 to TRBJ1-3; 12 nucleotides match TRBD1. The CDR3 contains 16 residues. The trim removed 3 bases at V and 3 bases at J, leaving 4 bases unmatched. Germline-derived CDR1 and CDR2 are SGDLS and YYNGEE. CDR3 loop: CASSGRDRGHGNTIYF. The CDR3 bases are TGTGCCAGCAGCGGTAGGGACAGGGGGCATGGAAACACCATATATTTT.

Ten or more counts support this clonotype. The genes are TRBV27 and TRBJ2-3; 7 bases are a match to TRBD2. V dropped 5 bases and J dropped 1; count of bases not matched to a gene: 12. Germline V gives CDR1 MNHEY, CDR2 SMNVEV (reference sequence). The CDR3 runs 17 residues. The CDR3 DNA is TGTGCCAGCAGTCTCGTCGGACTAGGCTCTCGCACAGATACGCAGTATTTT. This translates into CASSLVGLGSRTDTQYF.

Points on this clonotype: This sequence may be a read error, since a much larger clone differs from it by one base. This CDR3 is missing its conserved last phenylalanine or tryptophan, likely due to a read error. The chain employs TRBV19 and TRBJ2-5, with 7 positions matching TRBD1. The CDR3 sequence is 16 residues long. Per germline, CDR1 LNHDA and CDR2 SQIVND (reference sequence). Losses at the gene ends were 5 bases for V and 4 bases for J; bases not matched to a gene: 13. The CDR3 DNA reads TGTGCCAGTAGTTCTACCTTAATGGACAGGTTAGAGACCCAGTACTTA. The encoded protein is CASSSTLMDRLETQYL.

By sample fraction, this clonotype is medium-sized (0.01 to 0.1%). This rearrangement joins TRBV19 to TRBJ1-2, with 9 bases that match TRBD1. J was trimmed by 7 bases and V by 5 bases; bases with no gene match: 11. This CDR3 region has 15 residues. From germline, CDR1 is LNHDA and CDR2 SQIVND (reference sequence). This CDR3 is CASSGGTGSALGYTF. CDR3 DNA: TGTGCCAGTAGTGGGGGGACAGGGAGCGCCCTTGGCTACACCTTC.

In its sample, this clonotype ranks as medium-sized. The rearrangement uses TRBV13 and TRBJ2-1; unclear D gene. This CDR3 is built from 14 residues. V shed 5 bases and J shed 4 bases, with 12 bases lying between them. Germline CDR1 reads PRHDT; CDR2 reads FYEKMQ (reference sequence). CDR3 sequence: CASSPVGRYNEQFF. The CDR3, as DNA: TGTGCCAGCAGCCCCGTCGGACGGTACAATGAGCAGTTCTTC.

A note on this clonotype: The junction differs from germline at one of its ends, possibly a read error. Here the CDR3 reads CSTSDSGTSGRNGQFF. CDR3 coding DNA: TGTTCCACCAGTGATTCCGGGACTAGCGGGAGGAATGGGCAGTTCTTC. The rearrangement joins TRBV24-1 to TRBJ2-1, with 15 bases fitting TRBD2. The CDR3 is 16 amino acids. CDR1 is KGHDR and CDR2 is SFDVKD in the germline V gene.

The genes are TRBV7-9 and TRBJ2-1, with no clear D. With 2 bases removed from V and 5 bases from J, the gap between germline ends came to 7 bases. This CDR3 is built from 13 residues. In germline, CDR1 is SEHNR, CDR2 FQNEAQ (reference sequence). The CDR3, as DNA: TGTGCCAGCAGCTTACGTTTGAACAATGAGCAGTTCTTC. This sequence encodes CASSLRLNNEQFF.

This chain links TRBV7-9 with TRBJ1-6, with D uncertain. The CDR3 has 15 amino acids. From germline, CDR1 is SEHNR and CDR2 FQNEAQ (reference sequence). Trimming left V 0 bases short and J 6 bases short, with 9 bases between. CDR3 coding DNA: TGTGCCAGCAGCTTAGCGGGCGTGGGTAATTCACCCCTCCACTTT. It specifies CASSLAGVGNSPLHF.

The CDR3 reads CASSLVGNSYEQYF. CDR3 bases: TGTGCCAGCAGCTTAGTTGGCAACTCCTACGAGCAGTACTTC. The V gene is TRBV7-2, the J gene TRBJ2-7; D is unresolved. V was cut by 1 base and J by 0 bases, with 7 bases left in between. Germline loops: CDR1 SGHTA, CDR2 FQGNSA. CDR3 length: 14 amino acids.

In its sample, this clonotype ranks as medium-sized. This chain connects TRBV11-3 to TRBJ2-7; no clear D. Germline CDR1 reads SGHNT; CDR2 reads YENEEA. The germline V and J ends were trimmed by 5 bases and 0 bases, with 17 bases remaining between them. This CDR3 has 16 amino acids. The CDR3 loop is CASSASGVYSSYEQYF. The CDR3 DNA reads as TGTGCCAGCAGCGCGTCAGGAGTCTATTCCTCCTACGAGCAGTACTTC.

Points on this clonotype: One end of the junction fails to match germline, which may point to a read error. The chain joins TRBV6-1 to TRBJ2-7; a weak D match, TRBD1 (5 bases). Per germline, CDR1 MNHNS and CDR2 SASEGT. The CDR3 covers 13 residues. The CDR3 region is CSSSEQGSYEQYF. DNA for the CDR3: TGTTCCAGCAGTGAGCAGGGTTCCTACGAGCAGTACTTC.

This clonotype is judged medium-sized. This CDR3 is CASSLLAGGTDTQYF. The DNA of the CDR3 is TGTGCCAGCAGCCTCCTAGCGGGGGGCACAGATACGCAGTATTTT. The chain joins TRBV7-8 to TRBJ2-3, with 10 nucleotides matching TRBD2. This CDR3 has 15 amino acids. Germline values: CDR1 SGHVS, CDR2 FQNEAQ. J lost 1 base, V lost 5 bases, and 3 bases had no gene match.

On this clonotype: A much larger clone is a single base away; this may be a read error. This CDR3 is CASSLGQGSRAGYTF. CDR3 coding DNA: TGTGCCAGCAGCTTGGGACAGGGTAGTAGAGCTGGCTACACCTTC. This chain links TRBV5-6 with TRBJ1-2; 7 nucleotides match TRBD1. There are 15 residues in the CDR3. V was pared by 0 bases and J by 7 bases, with 9 bases of the junction left unmatched. Germline lookup yields CDR1 SGHDT and CDR2 YYEEEE. The whole variable domain, filled in from reference TRBV5-6 and TRBJ1-2, reads DAGVTQSPTHLIKTRGQQVTLRCSPKSGHDTVSWYQQALGQGPQFIFQYYEEEERQRGNFPDRFSGHQFPNYSSELNVNALLLGDSALYLCASSLGQGSRAGYTFGSGTRLTVV.

This clonotype was seen repeatedly, ten times or more. V usage is TRBV18 and J usage is TRBJ2-3; 8 nucleotides line up with TRBD2. Germline trimming cut 3 bases from V and 6 bases from J; bases unmatched to any gene: 8. CDR1 is KGHSH, CDR2 LQKENI, per germline. The CDR3 covers 15 residues. Here the CDR3 reads CASSPGLVIQDTQYF. The CDR3 DNA follows: TGTGCCAGCTCACCGGGACTAGTAATCCAGGATACGCAGTATTTT.

By share, this clonotype counts as medium-sized. This sequence joins TRBV15 and TRBJ2-7, with TRBD2 matching 14 bases. The CDR3 extends over 15 amino acids. Germline values: CDR1 LNHNV, CDR2 YYDKDF (reference sequence). V was pared by 4 bases and J by 5 bases, with 4 bases of the junction left unmatched. The CDR3 region has the DNA TGTGCCACCAGCAATACGACTAGCGGGAGGGACGAGCAGTACTTC. Protein product: CATSNTTSGRDEQYF.

This clonotype was counted ten times or more. The chain has TRBV29-1 and TRBJ2-7, with D unresolved. The length of the CDR3 is 13 residues. Germline CDR1 is SQVTM and CDR2 is ANQGSEA. V shed 4 bases and J shed 0 bases, with 10 bases lying between them. Here the CDR3 reads CSVASTASYEQYF. DNA of the CDR3: TGCAGCGTTGCCTCGACGGCCTCCTACGAGCAGTACTTC.

A few counts support this clonotype. This chain uses TRBV10-3 with TRBJ2-2; 9 bases agree with TRBD1. The germline V gene has CDR1 ENHRY and CDR2 SYGVKD. The CDR3 extends over 14 amino acids. Trimming took 6 bases from V and 1 from J; bases not matched to a gene: 0. The CDR3 reads CAIRGQGNTGELFF. DNA of the CDR3: TGTGCCATCAGGGGACAGGGGAACACCGGGGAGCTGTTTTTT.

This clonotype is labeled medium-sized (0.01 to 0.1%). The J gene is TRBJ1-6, the V gene TRBV28, with 10 bases lining up with TRBD1. V shed 9 bases, J shed 10 bases, and the junction held 12 bases outside the gene matches. Germline-derived CDR1 and CDR2 are MDHEN and SYDVKM. The CDR3 covers 15 residues. The chain's CDR3 is CASNSLPGQGSPLHF. The CDR3 bases are TGTGCCAGTAACTCTCTCCCGGGACAGGGGTCACCCCTCCACTTT. The full variable domain, in which reference TRBV28 and TRBJ1-6 provide the parts outside the CDR3, is DVKVTQSSRYLVKRTGEKVFLECVQDMDHENMFWYRQDPGLGLRLIYFSYDVKMKEKGDIPEGYSVSREKKERFSLILESASTNQTSMYLCASNSLPGQGSPLHFGNGTRLTVT.

This clonotype is medium-sized in the sample. The chain is built from TRBV5-1 and TRBJ2-1; TRBD1 matches at 7 bases. The CDR3 consists of 16 residues. Germline assignment: CDR1 SGHRS and CDR2 YFSETQ. Trimming took 1 base from V and 10 from J; bases not matched to a gene: 14. In DNA, the CDR3 is TGCGCCAGCAGCTTGACAGGGGCAGTCCCGGGCCAAGAGCAGTTCTTC. Translating gives CASSLTGAVPGQEQFF.

For the CDR3, the DNA is TGTGCCAGCAGTTACTCCGGGACAGACGACAAAAACATTCAGTACTTC. It specifies CASSYSGTDDKNIQYF. The V call is TRBV6-6, the J call TRBJ2-4; TRBD1 aligns across 7 bases. The CDR3 runs to 16 residues. Germline-derived CDR1 and CDR2 are MNHNY and SVGAGI (reference sequence). Trimming removed 0 bases from V and 3 bases from J; junction bases left unmatched: 5.